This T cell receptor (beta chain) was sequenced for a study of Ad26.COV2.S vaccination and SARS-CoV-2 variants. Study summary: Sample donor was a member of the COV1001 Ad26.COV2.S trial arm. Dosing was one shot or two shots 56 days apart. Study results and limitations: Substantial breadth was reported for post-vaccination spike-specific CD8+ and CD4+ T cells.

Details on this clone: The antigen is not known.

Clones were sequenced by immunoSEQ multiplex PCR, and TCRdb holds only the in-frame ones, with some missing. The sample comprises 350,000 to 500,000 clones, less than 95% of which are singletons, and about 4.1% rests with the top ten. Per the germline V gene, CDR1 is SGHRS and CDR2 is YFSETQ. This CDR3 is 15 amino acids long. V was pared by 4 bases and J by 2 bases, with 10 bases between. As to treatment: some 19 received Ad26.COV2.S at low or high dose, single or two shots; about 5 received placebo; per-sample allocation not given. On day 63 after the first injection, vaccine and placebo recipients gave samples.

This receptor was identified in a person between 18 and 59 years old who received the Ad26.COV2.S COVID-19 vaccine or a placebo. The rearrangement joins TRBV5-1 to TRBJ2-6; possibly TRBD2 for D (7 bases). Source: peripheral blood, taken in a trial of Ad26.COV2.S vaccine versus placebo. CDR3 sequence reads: CASSVGGPGANVLTF. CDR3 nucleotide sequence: TGCGCCAGCAGCGTCGGGGGGCCTGGGGCCAACGTCCTGACTTTC.